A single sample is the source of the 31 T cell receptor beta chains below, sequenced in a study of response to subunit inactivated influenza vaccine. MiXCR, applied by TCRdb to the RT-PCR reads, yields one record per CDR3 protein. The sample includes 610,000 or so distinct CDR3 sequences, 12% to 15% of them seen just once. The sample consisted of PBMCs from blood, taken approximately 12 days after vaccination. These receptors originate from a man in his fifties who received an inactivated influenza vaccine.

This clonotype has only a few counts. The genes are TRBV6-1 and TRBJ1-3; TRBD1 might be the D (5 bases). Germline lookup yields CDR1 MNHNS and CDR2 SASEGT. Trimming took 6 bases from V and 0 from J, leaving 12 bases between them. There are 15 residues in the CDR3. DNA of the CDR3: TGTGCCAGCAGCTCGGGACGCCTCTCTGGAAACACCATATATTTT. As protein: CASSSGRLSGNTIYF.

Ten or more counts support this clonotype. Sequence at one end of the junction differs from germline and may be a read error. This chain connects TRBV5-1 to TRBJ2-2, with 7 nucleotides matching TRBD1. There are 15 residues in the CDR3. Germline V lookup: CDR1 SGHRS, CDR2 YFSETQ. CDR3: CASSLRTGNTGELFF. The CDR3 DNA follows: TGTGCCAGCAGCTTGCGGACAGGCAACACCGGGGAGCTGTTTTTT.

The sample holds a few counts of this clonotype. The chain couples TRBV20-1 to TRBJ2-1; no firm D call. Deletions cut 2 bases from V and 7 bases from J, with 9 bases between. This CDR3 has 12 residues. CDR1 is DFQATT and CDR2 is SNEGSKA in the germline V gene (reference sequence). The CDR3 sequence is CSARRAGNEQFF. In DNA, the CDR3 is TGCAGTGCTAGACGAGCCGGTAATGAGCAGTTCTTC.

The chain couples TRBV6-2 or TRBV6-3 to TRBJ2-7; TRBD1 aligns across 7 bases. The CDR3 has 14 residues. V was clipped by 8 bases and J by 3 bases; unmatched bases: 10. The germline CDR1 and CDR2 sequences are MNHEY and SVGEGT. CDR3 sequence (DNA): TGTGCCAGCGGGACCCGACAGGGAAGCTACGAGCAGTACTTC. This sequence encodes CASGTRQGSYEQYF.

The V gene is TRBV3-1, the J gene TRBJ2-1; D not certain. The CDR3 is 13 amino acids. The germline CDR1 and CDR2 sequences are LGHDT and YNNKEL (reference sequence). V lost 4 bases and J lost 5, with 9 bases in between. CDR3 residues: CASSLTSNNEQFF. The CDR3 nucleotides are TGTGCCAGCAGCCTAACATCCAACAATGAGCAGTTCTTC.

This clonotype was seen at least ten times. CDR3 sequence (DNA): TGCGCCAGCAGCCTAGGGGACAGGGCGAACACCGGGGAGCTGTTTTTT. Amino acids: CASSLGDRANTGELFF. The chain combines TRBV5-1 with TRBJ2-2; TRBD1 aligns across 9 bases. Trimming at V came to 4 bases and at J to 0 bases, leaving 4 bases not matched to a gene. The CDR3 has 16 residues. Looked up from germline, CDR1 is SGHRS and CDR2 is YFSETQ.

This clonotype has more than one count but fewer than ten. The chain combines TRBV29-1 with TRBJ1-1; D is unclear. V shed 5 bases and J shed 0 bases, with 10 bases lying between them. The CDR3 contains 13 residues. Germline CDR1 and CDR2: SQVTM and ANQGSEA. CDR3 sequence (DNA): TGCAGCGTTTGGACTTTCATGAACACTGAAGCTTTCTTT. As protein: CSVWTFMNTEAFF.

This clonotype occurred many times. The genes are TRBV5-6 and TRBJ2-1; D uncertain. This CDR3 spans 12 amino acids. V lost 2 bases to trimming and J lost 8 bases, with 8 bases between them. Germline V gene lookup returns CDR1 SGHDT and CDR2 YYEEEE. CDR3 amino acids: CASSFYGYEQFF. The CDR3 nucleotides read TGTGCCAGCAGCTTTTACGGCTATGAGCAGTTCTTC.

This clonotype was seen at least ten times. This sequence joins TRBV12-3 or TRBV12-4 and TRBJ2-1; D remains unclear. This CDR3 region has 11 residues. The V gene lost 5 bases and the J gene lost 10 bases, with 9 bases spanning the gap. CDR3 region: CASSPNREQFF. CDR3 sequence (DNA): TGTGCCAGCAGTCCCAATAGAGAGCAGTTCTTC.

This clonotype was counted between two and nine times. CDR3 residues: CSVTSGAANTGELFF. The CDR3 coding sequence is TGCAGCGTGACTTCGGGGGCAGCGAACACCGGGGAGCTGTTTTTT. The rearrangement uses TRBV29-1 and TRBJ2-2, with D perhaps matching TRBD1 or TRBD2 (6 bases each). Germline loops: CDR1 SQVTM, CDR2 ANQGSEA. V was cut by 6 bases and J by 0 bases, with 14 bases left in between. The CDR3 extends over 15 amino acids.

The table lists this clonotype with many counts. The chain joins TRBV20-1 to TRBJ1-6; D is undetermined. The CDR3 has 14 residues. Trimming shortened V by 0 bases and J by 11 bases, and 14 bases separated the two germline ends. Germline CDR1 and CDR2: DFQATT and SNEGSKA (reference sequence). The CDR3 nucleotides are TGCAGTGCTAGAGACCCAATGGAGAGGACACCCCTCCACTTT. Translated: CSARDPMERTPLHF.

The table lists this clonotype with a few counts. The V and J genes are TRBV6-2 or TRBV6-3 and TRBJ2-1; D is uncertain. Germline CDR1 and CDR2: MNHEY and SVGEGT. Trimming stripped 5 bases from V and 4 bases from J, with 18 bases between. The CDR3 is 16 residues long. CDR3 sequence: CASSPLERGLYNEQFF. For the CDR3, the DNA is TGTGCCAGCAGTCCCTTGGAACGTGGATTGTACAATGAGCAGTTCTTC.

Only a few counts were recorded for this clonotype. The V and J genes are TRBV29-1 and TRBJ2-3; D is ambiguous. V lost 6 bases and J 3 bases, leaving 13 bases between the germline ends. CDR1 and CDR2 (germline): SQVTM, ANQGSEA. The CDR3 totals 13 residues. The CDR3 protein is CSVGSTWTDTQYF. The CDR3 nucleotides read TGCAGCGTGGGAAGCACTTGGACAGATACGCAGTATTTT.

The CDR3 protein is CASSQAGRQVNYGYTF. CDR3 in DNA: TGTGCCAGCAGCCAAGCGGGGAGACAGGTTAACTATGGCTACACCTTC. The chain combines TRBV3-1 with TRBJ1-2; D may be TRBD1 (6 bases). Per germline, CDR1 LGHDT and CDR2 YNNKEL (reference sequence). The CDR3 runs 16 residues. The V gene lost 1 base and the J gene lost 1 base, with 13 bases spanning the gap. Filled out from reference TRBV3-1 and TRBJ1-2, the complete variable domain reads DTAVSQTPKYLVTQMGNDKSIKCEQNLGHDTMYWYKQDSKKFLKIMFSYNNKELIINETVPNRFSPKSPDKAHLNLHINSLELGDSAVYFCASSQAGRQVNYGYTFGSGTRLTVV.

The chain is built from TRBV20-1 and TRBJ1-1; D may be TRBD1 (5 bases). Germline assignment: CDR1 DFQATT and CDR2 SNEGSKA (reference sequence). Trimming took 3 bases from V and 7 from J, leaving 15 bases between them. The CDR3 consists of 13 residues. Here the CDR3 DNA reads TGCAGTGCTAGGGACCGGGACCTACATGAAGCTTTCTTT. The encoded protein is CSARDRDLHEAFF.

CDR3: CASSQGKPLNFEAFF. The CDR3 nucleotides read TGTGCCAGCAGCCAAGGAAAACCCCTAAATTTTGAAGCTTTCTTT. The gene calls are TRBV14 and TRBJ1-1; unclear D gene. The germline CDR1 and CDR2 sequences are SGHDN and FVKESK. The CDR3 length is 15 residues. With 1 base removed from V and 7 bases from J, the gap between germline ends came to 16 bases.

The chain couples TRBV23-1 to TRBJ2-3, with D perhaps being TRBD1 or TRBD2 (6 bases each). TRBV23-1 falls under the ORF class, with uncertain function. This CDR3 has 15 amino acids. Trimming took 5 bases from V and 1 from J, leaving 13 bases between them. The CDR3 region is CASSSGGGGTDTQYF. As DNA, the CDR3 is TGCGCCAGCAGTTCCGGGGGCGGGGGCACAGATACGCAGTATTTT.

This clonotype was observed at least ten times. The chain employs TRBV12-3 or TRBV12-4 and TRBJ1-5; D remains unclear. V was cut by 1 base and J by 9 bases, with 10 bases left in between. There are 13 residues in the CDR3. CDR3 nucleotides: TGTGCCAGCAGTTTAGACAGAGGATTGCCCCAGCATTTT. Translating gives CASSLDRGLPQHF.

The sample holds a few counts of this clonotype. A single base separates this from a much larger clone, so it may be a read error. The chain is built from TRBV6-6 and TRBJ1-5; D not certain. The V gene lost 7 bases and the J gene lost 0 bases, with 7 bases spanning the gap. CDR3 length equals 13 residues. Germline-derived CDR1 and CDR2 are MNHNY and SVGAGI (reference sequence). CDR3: CASNQDSNQPQHF. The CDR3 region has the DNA TGTGCCAGCAACCAAGATAGCAATCAGCCCCAGCATTTT.

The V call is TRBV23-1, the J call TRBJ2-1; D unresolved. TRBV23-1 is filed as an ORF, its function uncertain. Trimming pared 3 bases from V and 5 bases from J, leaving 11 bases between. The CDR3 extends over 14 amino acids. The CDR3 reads CASSHRTPDNEQFF. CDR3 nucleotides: TGCGCCAGCAGTCATCGTACGCCCGACAATGAGCAGTTCTTC.

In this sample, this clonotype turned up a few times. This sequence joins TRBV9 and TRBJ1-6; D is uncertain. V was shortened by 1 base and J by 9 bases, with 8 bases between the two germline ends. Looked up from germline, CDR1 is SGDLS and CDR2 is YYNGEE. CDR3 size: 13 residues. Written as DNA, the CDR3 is TGTGCCAGCAGCGTACAAGAGAGTTCACCCCTCCACTTT. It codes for CASSVQESSPLHF.

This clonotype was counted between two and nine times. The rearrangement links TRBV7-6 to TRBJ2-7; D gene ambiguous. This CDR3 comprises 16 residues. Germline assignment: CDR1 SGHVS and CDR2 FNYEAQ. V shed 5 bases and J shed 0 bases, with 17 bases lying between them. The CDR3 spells CASSPWTADSSYEQYF. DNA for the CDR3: TGTGCCAGCAGCCCCTGGACGGCAGATTCCTCCTACGAGCAGTACTTC.

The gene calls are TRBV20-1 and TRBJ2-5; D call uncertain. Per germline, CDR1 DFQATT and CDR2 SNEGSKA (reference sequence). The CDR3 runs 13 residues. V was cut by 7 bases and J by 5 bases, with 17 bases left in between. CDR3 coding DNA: TGCAGTGTTGCTTGGTTGGTCCGTGAGACCCAGTACTTC. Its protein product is CSVAWLVRETQYF.

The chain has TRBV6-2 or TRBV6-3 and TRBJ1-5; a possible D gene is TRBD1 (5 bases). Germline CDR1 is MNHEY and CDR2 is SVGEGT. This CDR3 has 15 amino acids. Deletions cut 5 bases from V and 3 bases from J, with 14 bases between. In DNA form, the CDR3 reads TGTGCCAGCAGTGGGGCCATGGGCATCAATCAGCCCCAGCATTTT. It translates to CASSGAMGINQPQHF.

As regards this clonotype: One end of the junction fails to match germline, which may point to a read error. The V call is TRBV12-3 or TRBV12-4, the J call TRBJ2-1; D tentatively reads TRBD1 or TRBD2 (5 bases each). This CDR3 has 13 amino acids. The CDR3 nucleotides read TGTGCCAGCAGTTTAATGAGGGGCAATGAGAAGTTCTTC. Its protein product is CASSLMRGNEKFF.

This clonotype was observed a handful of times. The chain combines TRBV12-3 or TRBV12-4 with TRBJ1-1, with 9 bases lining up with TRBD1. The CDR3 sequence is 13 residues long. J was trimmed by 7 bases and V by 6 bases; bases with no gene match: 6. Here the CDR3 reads CASSHRGQGEAFF. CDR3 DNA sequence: TGTGCCAGCAGCCACAGGGGGCAGGGTGAAGCTTTCTTT.

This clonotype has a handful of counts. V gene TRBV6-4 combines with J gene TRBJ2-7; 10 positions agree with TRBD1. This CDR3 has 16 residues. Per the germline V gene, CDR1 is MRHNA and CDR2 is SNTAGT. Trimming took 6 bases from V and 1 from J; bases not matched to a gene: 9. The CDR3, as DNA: TGTGCCAGCAGAACCGGACAGGGGGTGGGTTCCTACGAGCAGTACTTC. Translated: CASRTGQGVGSYEQYF.

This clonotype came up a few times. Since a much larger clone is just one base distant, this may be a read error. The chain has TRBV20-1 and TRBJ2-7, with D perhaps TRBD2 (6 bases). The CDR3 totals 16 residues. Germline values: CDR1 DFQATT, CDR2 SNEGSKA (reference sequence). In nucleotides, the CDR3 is TGCTGTGCTAGAGATTCTCTACTCGGGAGAGGCAACGAGCAGTACTTC. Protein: CCARDSLLGRGNEQYF.

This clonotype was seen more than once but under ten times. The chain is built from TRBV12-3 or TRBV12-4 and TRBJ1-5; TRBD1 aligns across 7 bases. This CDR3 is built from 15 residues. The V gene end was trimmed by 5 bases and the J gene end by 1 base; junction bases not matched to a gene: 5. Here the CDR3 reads CASSTQQGSNQPQHF. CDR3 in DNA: TGTGCCAGCAGTACCCAACAGGGGAGCAATCAGCCCCAGCATTTT.

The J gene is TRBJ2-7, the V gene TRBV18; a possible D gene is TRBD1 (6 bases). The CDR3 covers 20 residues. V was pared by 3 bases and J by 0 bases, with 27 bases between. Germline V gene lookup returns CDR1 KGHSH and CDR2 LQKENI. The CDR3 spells CASSPDFSGTRIRSSYEQYF. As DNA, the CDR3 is TGTGCCAGCTCACCCGATTTTTCCGGGACAAGGATCAGGAGCTCCTACGAGCAGTACTTC.

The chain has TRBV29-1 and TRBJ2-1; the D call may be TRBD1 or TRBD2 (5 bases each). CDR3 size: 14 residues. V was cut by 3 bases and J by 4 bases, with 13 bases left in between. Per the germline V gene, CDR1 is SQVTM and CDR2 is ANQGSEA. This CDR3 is CSVERGVLYNEQFF. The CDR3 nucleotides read TGCAGCGTTGAGAGGGGAGTCCTATACAATGAGCAGTTCTTC.